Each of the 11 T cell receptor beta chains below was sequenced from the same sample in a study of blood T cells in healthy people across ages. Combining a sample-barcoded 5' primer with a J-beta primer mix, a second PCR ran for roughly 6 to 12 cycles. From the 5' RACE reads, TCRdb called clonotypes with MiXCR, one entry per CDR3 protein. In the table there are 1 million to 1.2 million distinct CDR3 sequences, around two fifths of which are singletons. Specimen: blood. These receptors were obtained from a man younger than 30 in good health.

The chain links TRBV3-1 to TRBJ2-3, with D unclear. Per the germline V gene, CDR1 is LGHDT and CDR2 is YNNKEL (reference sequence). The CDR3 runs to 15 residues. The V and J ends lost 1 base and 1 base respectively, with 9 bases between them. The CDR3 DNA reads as TGTGCCAGCAGCCAAGTCTTGGTCCGCACAGATACGCAGTATTTT. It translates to CASSQVLVRTDTQYF.

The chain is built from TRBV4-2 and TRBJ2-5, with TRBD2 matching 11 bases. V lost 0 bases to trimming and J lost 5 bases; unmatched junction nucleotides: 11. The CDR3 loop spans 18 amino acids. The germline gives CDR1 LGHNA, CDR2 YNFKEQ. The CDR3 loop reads CASSQELAGAVTHETQYF. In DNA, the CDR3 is TGTGCCAGCAGCCAAGAACTAGCGGGGGCCGTTACCCACGAGACCCAGTACTTC.

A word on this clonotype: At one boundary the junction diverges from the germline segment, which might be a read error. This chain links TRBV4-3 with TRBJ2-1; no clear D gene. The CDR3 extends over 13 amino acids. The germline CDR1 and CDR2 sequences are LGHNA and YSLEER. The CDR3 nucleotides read TGCGCCAGCAGCCAAGAGAGTCACAAGGAGCAGTTCTTC. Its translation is CASSQESHKEQFF.

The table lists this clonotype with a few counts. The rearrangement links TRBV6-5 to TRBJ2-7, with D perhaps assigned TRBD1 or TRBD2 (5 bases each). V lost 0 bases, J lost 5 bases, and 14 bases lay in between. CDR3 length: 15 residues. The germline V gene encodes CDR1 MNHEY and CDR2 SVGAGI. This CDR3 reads CASSYSRGIPHEQYF. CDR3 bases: TGTGCCAGCAGTTACTCGAGGGGCATTCCCCACGAGCAGTACTTC.

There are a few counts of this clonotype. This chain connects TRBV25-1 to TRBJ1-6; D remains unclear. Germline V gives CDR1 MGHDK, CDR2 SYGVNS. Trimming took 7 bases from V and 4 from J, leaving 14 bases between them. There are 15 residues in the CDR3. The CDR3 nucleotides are TGTGCCAGCACTCAGGACGGAATGTATAATTCACCCCTCCACTTT. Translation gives CASTQDGMYNSPLHF.

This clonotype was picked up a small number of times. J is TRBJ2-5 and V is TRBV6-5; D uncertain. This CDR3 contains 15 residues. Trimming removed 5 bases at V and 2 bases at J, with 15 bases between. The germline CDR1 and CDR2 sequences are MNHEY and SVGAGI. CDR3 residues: CASSLSRASQETQYF. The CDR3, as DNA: TGTGCCAGCAGTCTATCTCGGGCCAGTCAAGAGACCCAGTACTTC.

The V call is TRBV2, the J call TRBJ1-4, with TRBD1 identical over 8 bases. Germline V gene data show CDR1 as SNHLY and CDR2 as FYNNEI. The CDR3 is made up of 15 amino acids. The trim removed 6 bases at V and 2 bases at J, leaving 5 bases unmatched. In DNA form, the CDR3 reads TGTGCCAGCAGGGCGGACAGGGTTACTAATGAAAAACTGTTTTTT. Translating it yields CASRADRVTNEKLFF.

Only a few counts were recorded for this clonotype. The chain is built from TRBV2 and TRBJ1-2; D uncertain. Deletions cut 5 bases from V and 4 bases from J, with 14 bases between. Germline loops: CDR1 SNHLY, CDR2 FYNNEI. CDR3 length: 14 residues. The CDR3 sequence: CASSQLPGSYGYTF. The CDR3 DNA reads TGTGCCAGCAGTCAACTTCCGGGTAGCTATGGCTACACCTTC.

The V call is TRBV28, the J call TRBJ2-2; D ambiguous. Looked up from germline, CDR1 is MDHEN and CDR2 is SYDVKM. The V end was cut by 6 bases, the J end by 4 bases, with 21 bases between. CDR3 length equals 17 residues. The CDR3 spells CASSLSWGRSSTGELFF. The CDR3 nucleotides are TGTGCCAGCAGCTTGTCGTGGGGAAGGTCGAGCACCGGGGAGCTGTTTTTT. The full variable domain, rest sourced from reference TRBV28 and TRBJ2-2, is DVKVTQSSRYLVKRTGEKVFLECVQDMDHENMFWYRQDPGLGLRLIYFSYDVKMKEKGDIPEGYSVSREKKERFSLILESASTNQTSMYLCASSLSWGRSSTGELFFGEGSRLTVL.

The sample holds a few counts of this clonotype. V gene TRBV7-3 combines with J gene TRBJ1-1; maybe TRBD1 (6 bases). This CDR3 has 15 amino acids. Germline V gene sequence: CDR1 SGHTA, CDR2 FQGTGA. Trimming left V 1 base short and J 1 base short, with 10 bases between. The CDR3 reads CASSLNGGQNTEAFF. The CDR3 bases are TGTGCCAGCAGCTTAAACGGGGGACAGAACACTGAAGCTTTCTTT.

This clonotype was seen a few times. In DNA form, the CDR3 reads TGTGCCACCAGTGAACCCCTAGCGGGGGTAGATACGCAGTATTTT. It yields the protein CATSEPLAGVDTQYF. The chain combines TRBV24-1 with TRBJ2-3; 10 bases fit TRBD2. CDR1 and CDR2 from the germline V gene are KGHDR and SFDVKD. J gave up 5 bases and V 4 bases, and 5 bases lay outside the gene matches. The CDR3 covers 15 residues.